One and the same sample provided the 14 T cell receptor beta chains below, sequenced in a study of siplizumab effects on memory and regulatory T cells. Repertoires were generated with immunoSEQ multiplex PCR, while TCRdb's copy carries only in-frame clones and drops some. This table has around 77,000 clones, 75% to 95% appearing once. The sequenced sample was CD8+ T cells sorted from blood. Receptors were obtained from a human donor in good health.

V is TRBV29-1 and J is TRBJ1-3; 7 nucleotides line up with TRBD1. Trimming at V came to 3 bases and at J to 4 bases, leaving 6 bases not matched to a gene. In germline, CDR1 is SQVTM, CDR2 ANQGSEA. This CDR3 region has 14 residues. CDR3 sequence reads: CSVDLEGAGNTIYF. For the CDR3, the DNA is TGCAGCGTTGATTTGGAGGGGGCGGGAAACACCATATATTTT.

The chain couples TRBV6-4 to TRBJ2-5, with a weak D call TRBD2 (7 bases). Deletions cut 0 bases from V and 5 bases from J, with 16 bases between. This CDR3 contains 16 residues. Looked up from germline, CDR1 is MRHNA and CDR2 is SNTAGT. CDR3 sequence reads: CASSDSNGGACETQYF. CDR3 nucleotides: TGTGCCAGCAGTGACTCGAATGGGGGGGCCTGCGAGACCCAGTACTTC.

This chain uses TRBV7-6 with TRBJ1-2; tentative D call: TRBD1 (5 bases). Germline assignment: CDR1 SGHVS and CDR2 FNYEAQ. The V end lost 0 bases, the J end lost 4 bases, and 6 bases lay between the germline ends. The CDR3 spans 13 residues. The CDR3 is CASSLADSYGYTF. CDR3 DNA sequence: TGTGCCAGCAGCTTAGCTGACAGCTATGGCTACACCTTC.

The V and J genes are TRBV27 and TRBJ2-1; a weak D match, TRBD1 (6 bases). The CDR3 loop spans 16 amino acids. Germline CDR1 is MNHEY and CDR2 is SMNVEV (reference sequence). The ends were cut back, 2 bases at V and 1 base at J, with 12 bases in the middle. The CDR3 coding sequence is TGTGCCAGCAGTTTACCAGGACAGACTTCCTACAATGAGCAGTTCTTC. It codes for CASSLPGQTSYNEQFF.

V gene TRBV27 combines with J gene TRBJ1-5; the D gene is possibly TRBD1 (5 bases). The CDR3 is made up of 13 amino acids. CDR1 and CDR2 (germline): MNHEY, SMNVEV (reference sequence). V lost 5 bases and J 6 bases, leaving 11 bases between the germline ends. CDR3 protein: CASSPQGGQPQHF. The CDR3 bases are TGTGCCAGCAGTCCGCAGGGAGGTCAGCCCCAGCATTTT.

This rearrangement joins TRBV5-6 to TRBJ1-6; no clear D. Germline V gives CDR1 SGHDT, CDR2 YYEEEE. The CDR3 extends over 15 amino acids. Trimming stripped 1 base from V and 9 bases from J, with 14 bases between. CDR3 bases: TGTGCCAGCAGCTTGAGTCCGGGCGAAAGTTCACCCCTCCACTTT. It is translated as CASSLSPGESSPLHF.

The chain uses TRBV7-8 and TRBJ2-7; D gene uncertain. Germline CDR1 and CDR2: SGHVS and FQNEAQ. CDR3 length: 14 residues. V gave up 1 base and J gave up 3 bases, with 10 bases separating them. This chain's CDR3 is CASSLVSVDYEQYF. The CDR3 coding sequence is TGTGCCAGCAGCTTAGTGTCGGTAGACTACGAGCAGTACTTC.

This chain links TRBV5-4 with TRBJ2-7; 8 positions match TRBD2. The junction had 6 bases not matched to a gene; V was cut back by 0 bases and J by 4 bases. Germline CDR1 and CDR2: SGHNT and YYREEE (reference sequence). The length of the CDR3 is 15 residues. CDR3 residues: CASSLAGGPVYEQYF. The CDR3 DNA sequence: TGTGCCAGCAGCTTGGCGGGAGGGCCGGTATACGAGCAGTACTTC.

The rearrangement joins TRBV11-2 to TRBJ2-7; possible D gene TRBD1, 6 bases. Germline values: CDR1 SGHAT, CDR2 FQNNGV. The V end was cut by 1 base, the J end by 3 bases, with 16 bases between. This CDR3 has 16 residues. CDR3 sequence: CASSLAITGTYYEQYF. The CDR3 DNA reads TGTGCCAGCAGCTTAGCAATAACAGGGACCTACTACGAGCAGTACTTC.

The rearrangement uses TRBV5-4 and TRBJ2-5, with 10 bases that match TRBD2. J was trimmed by 5 bases and V by 4 bases; bases with no gene match: 11. This CDR3 is built from 16 residues. Germline V gene data show CDR1 as SGHNT and CDR2 as YYREEE (reference sequence). CDR3 coding DNA: TGTGCCAGCAGCCAGCCCACGGAGCGGGGGGGCGAGACCCAGTACTTC. As protein: CASSQPTERGGETQYF.

The V gene is TRBV6-1, the J gene TRBJ2-7; D is ambiguous. Deletions cut 2 bases from V and 2 bases from J, with 10 bases between. Germline V gene lookup returns CDR1 MNHNS and CDR2 SASEGT. This CDR3 has 14 residues. The CDR3 sequence is CASSEPHGAYEQYF. The CDR3 bases are TGTGCCAGCAGTGAACCACATGGGGCCTACGAGCAGTACTTC.

The rearrangement joins TRBV6-6 to TRBJ1-1; D is possibly TRBD1 (6 bases). Germline V gene lookup returns CDR1 MNHNY and CDR2 SVGAGI (reference sequence). With 7 bases removed from V and 5 bases from J, the gap between germline ends came to 17 bases. CDR3 length: 14 residues. The CDR3 loop reads CASKPTGLGTEAFF. CDR3 DNA: TGTGCCAGCAAGCCGACAGGTCTCGGGACTGAAGCTTTCTTT.

This rearrangement joins TRBV5-1 to TRBJ2-1; 12 bases agree with TRBD2. Germline-derived CDR1 and CDR2 are SGHRS and YFSETQ. V dropped 4 bases and J dropped 3; count of bases not matched to a gene: 5. CDR3 length: 16 residues. This chain's CDR3 is CASSATSGRIYNEQFF. The CDR3 DNA sequence: TGCGCCAGCAGCGCAACTAGCGGGAGGATCTACAATGAGCAGTTCTTC.

J is TRBJ2-5 and V is TRBV19, with D possibly being TRBD1 or TRBD2 (6 bases each). CDR1 and CDR2 from the germline V gene are LNHDA and SQIVND (reference sequence). This CDR3 has 12 amino acids. Trimming left V 7 bases short and J 4 bases short, with 10 bases between. The CDR3 loop is CASKQGGETQYF. The CDR3, as DNA: TGTGCCAGTAAACAGGGAGGAGAGACCCAGTACTTC. Full variable domain (missing parts from reference TRBV19 and TRBJ2-5): DGGITQSPKYLFRKEGQNVTLSCEQNLNHDAMYWYRQDPGQGLRLIYYSQIVNDFQKGDIAEGYSVSREKKESFPLTVTSAQKNPTAFYLCASKQGGETQYFGPGTRLLVL.